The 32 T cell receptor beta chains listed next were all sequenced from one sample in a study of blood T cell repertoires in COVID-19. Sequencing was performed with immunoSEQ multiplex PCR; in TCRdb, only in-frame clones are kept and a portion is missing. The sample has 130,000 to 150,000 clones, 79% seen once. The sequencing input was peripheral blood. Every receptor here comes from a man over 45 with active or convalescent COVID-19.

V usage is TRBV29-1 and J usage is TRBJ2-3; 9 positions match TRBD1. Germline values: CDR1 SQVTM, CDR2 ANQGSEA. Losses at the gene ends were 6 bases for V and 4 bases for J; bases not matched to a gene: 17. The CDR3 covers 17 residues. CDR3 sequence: CSVNLQTGTGRPDTQYF. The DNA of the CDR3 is TGCAGCGTCAATCTCCAAACCGGGACAGGGCGACCAGATACGCAGTATTTT.

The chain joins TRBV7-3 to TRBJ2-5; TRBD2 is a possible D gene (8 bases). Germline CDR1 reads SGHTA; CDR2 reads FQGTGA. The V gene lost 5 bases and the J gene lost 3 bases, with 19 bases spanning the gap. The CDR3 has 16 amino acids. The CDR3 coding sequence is TGTGCCAGCAGCCAAGGGGGCGGGAGGTGGGAAGAGACCCAGTACTTC. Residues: CASSQGGGRWEETQYF.

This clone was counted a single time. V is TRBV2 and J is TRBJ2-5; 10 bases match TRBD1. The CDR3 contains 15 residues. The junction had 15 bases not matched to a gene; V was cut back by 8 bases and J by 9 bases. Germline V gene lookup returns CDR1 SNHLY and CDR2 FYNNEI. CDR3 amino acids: CASGMLLGTGAAQYF. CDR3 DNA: TGTGCCAGCGGCATGCTTTTAGGGACAGGGGCGGCCCAGTACTTC.

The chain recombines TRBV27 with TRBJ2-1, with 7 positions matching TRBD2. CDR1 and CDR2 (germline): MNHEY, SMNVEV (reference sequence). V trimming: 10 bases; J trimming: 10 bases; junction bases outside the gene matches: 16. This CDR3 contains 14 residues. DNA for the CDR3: TGTGCCACCGCCCCCGGGACTACCCCTCTGGAGCAGTTCTTC. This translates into CATAPGTTPLEQFF.

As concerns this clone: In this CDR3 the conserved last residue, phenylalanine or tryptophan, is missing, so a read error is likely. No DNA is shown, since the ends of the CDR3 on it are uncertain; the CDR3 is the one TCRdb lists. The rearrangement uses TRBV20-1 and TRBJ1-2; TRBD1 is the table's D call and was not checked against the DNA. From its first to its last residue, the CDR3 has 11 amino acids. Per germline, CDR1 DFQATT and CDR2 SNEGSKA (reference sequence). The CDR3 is CSARQGALESL.

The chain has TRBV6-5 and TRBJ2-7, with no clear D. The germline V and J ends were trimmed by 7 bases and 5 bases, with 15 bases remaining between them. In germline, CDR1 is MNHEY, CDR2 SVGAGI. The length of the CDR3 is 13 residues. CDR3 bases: TGTGCCAGCACCTCTGAGGCTACCCACGAGCAGTACTTC. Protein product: CASTSEATHEQYF.

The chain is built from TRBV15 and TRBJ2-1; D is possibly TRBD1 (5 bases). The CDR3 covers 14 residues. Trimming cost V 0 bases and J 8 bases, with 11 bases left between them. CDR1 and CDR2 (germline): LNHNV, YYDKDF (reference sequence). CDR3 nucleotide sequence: TGTGCCACCAGCAGAGATTGGGTGGGGCATGAGCAGTTCTTC. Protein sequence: CATSRDWVGHEQFF.

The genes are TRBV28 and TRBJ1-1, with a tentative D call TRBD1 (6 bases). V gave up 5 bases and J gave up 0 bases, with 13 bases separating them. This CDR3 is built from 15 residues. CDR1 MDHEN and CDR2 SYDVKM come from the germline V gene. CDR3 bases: TGTGCCAGCAGTCAAAGTGGACAGCTGAACACTGAAGCTTTCTTT. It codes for CASSQSGQLNTEAFF.

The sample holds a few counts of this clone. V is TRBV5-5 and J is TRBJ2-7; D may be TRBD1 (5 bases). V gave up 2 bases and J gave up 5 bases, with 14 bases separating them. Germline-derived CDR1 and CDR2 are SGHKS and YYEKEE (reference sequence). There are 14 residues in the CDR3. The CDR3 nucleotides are TGTGCCAGCAGCTTCTTATCAGGGTTGGACGAGCAGTACTTC. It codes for CASSFLSGLDEQYF.

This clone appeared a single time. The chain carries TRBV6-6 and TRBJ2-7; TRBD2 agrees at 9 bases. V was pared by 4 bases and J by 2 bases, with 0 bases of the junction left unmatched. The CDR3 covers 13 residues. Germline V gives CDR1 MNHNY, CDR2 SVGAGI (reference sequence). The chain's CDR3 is CASSWTSAYEQYF. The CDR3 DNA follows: TGTGCCAGCAGTTGGACTAGCGCCTACGAGCAGTACTTC.

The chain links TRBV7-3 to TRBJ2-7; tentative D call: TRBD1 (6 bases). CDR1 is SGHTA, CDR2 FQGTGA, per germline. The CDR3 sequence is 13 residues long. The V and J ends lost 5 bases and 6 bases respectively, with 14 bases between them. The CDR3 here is CASSPDSFGEQYF. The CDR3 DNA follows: TGTGCCAGCAGCCCGGACAGCTTCGGCGAGCAGTACTTC.

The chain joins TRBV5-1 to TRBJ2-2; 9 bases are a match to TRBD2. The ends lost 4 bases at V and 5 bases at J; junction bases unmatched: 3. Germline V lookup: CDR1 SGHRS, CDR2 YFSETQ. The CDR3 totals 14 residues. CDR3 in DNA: TGCGCCAGCAGCCCTCTAGCGGGAACCGGGGAGCTGTTTTTT. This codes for CASSPLAGTGELFF.

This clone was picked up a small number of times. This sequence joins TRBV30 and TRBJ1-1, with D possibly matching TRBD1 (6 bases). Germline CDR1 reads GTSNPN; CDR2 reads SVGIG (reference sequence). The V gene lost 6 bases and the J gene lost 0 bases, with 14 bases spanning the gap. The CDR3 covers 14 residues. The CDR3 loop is CACQRDTLNTEAFF. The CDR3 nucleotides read TGTGCCTGTCAAAGGGACACCTTGAACACTGAAGCTTTCTTT.

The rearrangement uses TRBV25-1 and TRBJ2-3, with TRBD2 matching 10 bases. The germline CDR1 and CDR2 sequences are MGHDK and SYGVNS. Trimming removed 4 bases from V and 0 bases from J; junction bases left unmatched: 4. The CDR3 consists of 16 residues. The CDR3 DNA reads TGTGCCAGCAGTGGGACTAGCGGCCCAAGCACAGATACGCAGTATTTT. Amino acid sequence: CASSGTSGPSTDTQYF.

CDR3 loop: CASSYRGTDTQYF. The CDR3 nucleotides are TGTGCCAGCAGTTATAGGGGGACAGATACGCAGTATTTT. The rearrangement joins TRBV28 to TRBJ2-3; perhaps TRBD1 as D (6 bases). Trimming pared 4 bases from V and 3 bases from J, leaving 8 bases between. The CDR3 runs to 13 residues. Germline assignment: CDR1 MDHEN and CDR2 SYDVKM.

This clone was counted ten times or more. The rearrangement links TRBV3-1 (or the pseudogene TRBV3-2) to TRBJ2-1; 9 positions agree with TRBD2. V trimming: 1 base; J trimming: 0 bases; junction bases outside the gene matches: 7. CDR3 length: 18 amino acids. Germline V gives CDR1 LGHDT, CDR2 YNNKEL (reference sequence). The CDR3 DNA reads TGTGCCAGCAGCCAAGTGACTAGCGGAGGGAGCTCCTACAATGAGCAGTTCTTC. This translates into CASSQVTSGGSSYNEQFF.

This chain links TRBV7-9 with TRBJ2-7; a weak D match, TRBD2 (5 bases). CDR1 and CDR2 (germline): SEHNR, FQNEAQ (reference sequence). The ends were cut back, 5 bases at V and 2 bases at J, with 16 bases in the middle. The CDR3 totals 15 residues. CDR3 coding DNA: TGTGCCAGCAGCCCTTTCCAGGACTCGACCTACGAGCAGTACTTC. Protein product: CASSPFQDSTYEQYF.

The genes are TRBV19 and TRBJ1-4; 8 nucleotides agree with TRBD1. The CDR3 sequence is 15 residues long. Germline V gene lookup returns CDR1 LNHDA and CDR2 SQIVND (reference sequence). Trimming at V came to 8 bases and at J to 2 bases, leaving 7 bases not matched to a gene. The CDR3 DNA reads TGTGCCAGTCGGGACAGGCCGGCGACTAATGAAAAACTGTTTTTT. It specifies CASRDRPATNEKLFF.

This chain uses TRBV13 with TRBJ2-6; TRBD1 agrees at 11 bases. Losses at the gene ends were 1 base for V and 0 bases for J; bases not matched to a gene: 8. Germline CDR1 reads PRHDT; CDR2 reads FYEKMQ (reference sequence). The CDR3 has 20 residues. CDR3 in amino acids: CASSLVVAGTGGSGANVLTF. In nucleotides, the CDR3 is TGTGCCAGCAGCTTAGTGGTGGCCGGGACAGGGGGCTCTGGGGCCAACGTCCTGACTTTC.

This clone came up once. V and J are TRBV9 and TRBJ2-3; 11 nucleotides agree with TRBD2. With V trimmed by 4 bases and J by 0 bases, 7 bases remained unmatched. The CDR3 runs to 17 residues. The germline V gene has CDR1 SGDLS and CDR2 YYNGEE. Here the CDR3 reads CASSQLWTSGSTDTQYF. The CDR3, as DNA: TGTGCCAGCAGCCAACTCTGGACTAGCGGGAGCACAGATACGCAGTATTTT.

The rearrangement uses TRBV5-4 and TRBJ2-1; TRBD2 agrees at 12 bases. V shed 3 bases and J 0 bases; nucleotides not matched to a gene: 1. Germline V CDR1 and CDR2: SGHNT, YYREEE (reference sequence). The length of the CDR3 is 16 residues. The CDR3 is CASSSGLAGSYNEQFF. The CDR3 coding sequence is TGTGCCAGCAGCTCGGGACTAGCGGGCTCCTACAATGAGCAGTTCTTC.

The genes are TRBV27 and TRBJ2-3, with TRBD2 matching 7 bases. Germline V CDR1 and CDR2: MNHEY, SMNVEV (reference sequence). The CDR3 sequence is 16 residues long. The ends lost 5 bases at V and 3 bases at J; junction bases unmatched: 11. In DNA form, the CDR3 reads TGTGCCAGCAGTCCTCTAGCTGAGGGAGGGACAGATACGCAGTATTTT. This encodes CASSPLAEGGTDTQYF.

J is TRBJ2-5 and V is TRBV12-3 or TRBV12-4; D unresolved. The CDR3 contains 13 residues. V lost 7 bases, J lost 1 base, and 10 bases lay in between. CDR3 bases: TGTGCCAGCAAACTACTAATCCAAGAGACCCAGTACTTC. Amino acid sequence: CASKLLIQETQYF.

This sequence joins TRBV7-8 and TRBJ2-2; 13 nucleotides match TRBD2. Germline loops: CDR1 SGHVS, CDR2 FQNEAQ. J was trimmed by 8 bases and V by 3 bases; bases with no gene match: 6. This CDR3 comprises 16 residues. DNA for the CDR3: TGTGCCAGCAGCTTTGGGGGACTAGCGGGAATGGGGGAGCTGTTTTTT. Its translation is CASSFGGLAGMGELFF.

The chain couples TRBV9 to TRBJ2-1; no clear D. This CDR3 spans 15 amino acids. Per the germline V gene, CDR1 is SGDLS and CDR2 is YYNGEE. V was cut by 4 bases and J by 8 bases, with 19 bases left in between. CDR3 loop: CASSLGPIPWDEQFF. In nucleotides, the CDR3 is TGTGCCAGCAGCCTGGGCCCCATCCCTTGGGATGAGCAGTTCTTC.

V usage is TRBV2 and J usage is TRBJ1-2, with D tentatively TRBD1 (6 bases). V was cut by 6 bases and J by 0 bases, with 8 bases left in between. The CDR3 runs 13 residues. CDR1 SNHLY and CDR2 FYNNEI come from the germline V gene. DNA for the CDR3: TGTGCCAGCAGGGGACATACTAACTATGGCTACACCTTC. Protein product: CASRGHTNYGYTF.

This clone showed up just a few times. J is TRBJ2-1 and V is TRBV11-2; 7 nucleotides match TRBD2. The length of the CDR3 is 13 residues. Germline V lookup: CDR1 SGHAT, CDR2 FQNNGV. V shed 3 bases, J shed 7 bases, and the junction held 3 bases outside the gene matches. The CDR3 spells CASSFPGRNEQFF. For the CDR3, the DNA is TGTGCCAGCAGCTTTCCCGGGAGGAATGAGCAGTTCTTC.

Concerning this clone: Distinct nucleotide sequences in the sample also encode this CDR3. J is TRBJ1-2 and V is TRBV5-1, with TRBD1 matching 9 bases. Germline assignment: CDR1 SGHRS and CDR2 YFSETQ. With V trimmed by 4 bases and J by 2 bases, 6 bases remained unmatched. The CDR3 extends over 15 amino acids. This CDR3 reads CASSLGQGRNYGYTF. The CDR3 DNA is TGCGCCAGCAGCCTAGGACAGGGGCGAAACTATGGCTACACCTTC.

For the CDR3, the DNA is TGTGTCAGAAGCACACAGCTAGCCAAAAACATTCAGTACTTC. It encodes CVRSTQLAKNIQYF. The rearrangement links TRBV7-5 to TRBJ2-4; the table's D gene call, TRBD1, was not cross checked with the DNA. TRBV7-5 is classified as a pseudogene. This CDR3 comprises 14 residues.

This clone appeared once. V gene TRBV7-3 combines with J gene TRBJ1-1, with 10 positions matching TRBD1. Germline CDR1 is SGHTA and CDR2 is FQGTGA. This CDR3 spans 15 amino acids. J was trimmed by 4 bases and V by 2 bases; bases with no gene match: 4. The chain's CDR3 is CASSLRDRGGTEAFF. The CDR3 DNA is TGTGCCAGCAGCTTACGGGACAGGGGAGGCACTGAAGCTTTCTTT.

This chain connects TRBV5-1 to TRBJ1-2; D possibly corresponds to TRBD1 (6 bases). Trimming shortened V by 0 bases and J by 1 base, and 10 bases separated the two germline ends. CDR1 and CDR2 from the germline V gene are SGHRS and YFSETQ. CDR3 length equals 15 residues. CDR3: CASSLGGGNNYGYTF. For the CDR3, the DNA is TGCGCCAGCAGCTTGGGAGGGGGTAATAACTATGGCTACACCTTC. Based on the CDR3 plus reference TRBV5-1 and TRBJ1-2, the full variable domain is KAGVTQTPRYLIKTRGQQVTLSCSPISGHRSVSWYQQTPGQGLQFLFEYFSETQRNKGNFPGRFSGRQFSNSRSEMNVSTLELGDSALYLCASSLGGGNNYGYTFGSGTRLTVV.

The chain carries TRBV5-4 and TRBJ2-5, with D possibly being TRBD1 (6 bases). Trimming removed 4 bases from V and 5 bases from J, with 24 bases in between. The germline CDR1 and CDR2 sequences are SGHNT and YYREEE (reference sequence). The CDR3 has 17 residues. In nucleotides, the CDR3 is TGTGCCAGCAGCGCCAAAAACAGGGCTCCTAGCTTGGAGACCCAGTACTTC. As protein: CASSAKNRAPSLETQYF.